The clone carrying this T cell receptor (beta chain) was seen a few times. Its antigen is not known. Investigators isolated RNA and reverse transcribed it into cDNA to act as the sequencing template. Here immunoSEQ multiplex PCR was the method, and the copy in TCRdb shows in-frame clones only, minus some. The sample includes more than 95,000 clones, less than 50% of them seen just once. Both peripheral blood and punch biopsies of lesional scalp skin were obtained from patients who had alopecia areata. These data are taken from a study of CD8+ T cells in alopecia areata. Study overall: Treated patients were given oral tofacitinib, which was dosed at 5 to 10 mg twice daily. Tofacitinib ran 6 to 18 months, followed by 6 months off drug. General study points: Alphabeta T cells residing in normal skin are also sequenced in scalp samples.

Trimming took off 10 bases at V and 2 bases at J, with 14 bases between the two ends. Germline-derived CDR1 and CDR2 are SGHRS and YFSETQ. The CDR3 totals 13 residues. The V and J genes are TRBV5-1 and TRBJ2-3, with D possibly being TRBD2 (6 bases). The receptor's source is a human donor with alopecia areata. Sample: CD4+ T cells sorted from blood. The CDR3 spells CAWRGNPTDTQYF. CDR3 nucleotide sequence: TGCGCCTGGCGGGGCAACCCCACAGATACGCAGTATTTT. Supplemented by reference TRBV5-1 and TRBJ2-3, the full variable domain reads KAGVTQTPRYLIKTRGQQVTLSCSPISGHRSVSWYQQTPGQGLQFLFEYFSETQRNKGNFPGRFSGRQFSNSRSEMNVSTLELGDSALYLCAWRGNPTDTQYFGPGTRLTVL.